This T cell receptor (beta chain) emerged from a study of regulatory T cells in long-lasting Graves disease. General study findings and limits: Few sampled subjects may have lowered accuracy. TCR diversity was lower in persistent Graves' patients than in newly diagnosed ones.

The CDR3 sequence is 14 residues long. The germline V and J ends were trimmed by 1 base and 2 bases, with 6 bases remaining between them. CDR1 LNHDA and CDR2 SQIVND come from the germline V gene (reference sequence). Time point specified: newly diagnosed GD, antithyroid drugs for less than 3 months. After RNA was extracted from PBMCs, the TCR library was made from it. The collection involved drawing approximately 9 milliliters of peripheral blood into EDTA tubes. Investigators prepared the TCR beta libraries by applying iRepertoire HTBI primers and Arm-PCR of CDR3 regions. TCRdb recomputed calls from the multiplex PCR reads with MiXCR, one row per CDR3 protein. This table holds over 450,000 distinct CDR3 sequences, around 12% found once. This clonotype was seen ten or more times. Its antigen is not identified. These data were also filed under a second study, of T cells in Graves' hyperthyroidism and ophthalmopathy.

The sequence came from a woman in her twenties or thirties with Graves disease. Here the sequenced sample was peripheral blood mononuclear cells (PBMCs), taken at new diagnosis, from a patient treated with antithyroid drugs. This chain uses TRBV19 with TRBJ2-1; D possibly corresponds to TRBD1 (5 bases). CDR3 region: CASSIGGPYNEQFF. CDR3 sequence (DNA): TGTGCCAGTAGTATAGGGGGCCCCTACAATGAGCAGTTCTTC. The full variable domain, its missing parts supplied by reference TRBV19 and TRBJ2-1, is DGGITQSPKYLFRKEGQNVTLSCEQNLNHDAMYWYRQDPGQGLRLIYYSQIVNDFQKGDIAEGYSVSREKKESFPLTVTSAQKNPTAFYLCASSIGGPYNEQFFGPGTRLTVL.